The 13 T cell receptor beta chains below were found in one sample sequenced in a study of shared clonotypes between healthy human individuals. Sequencing was performed with immunoSEQ multiplex PCR; in TCRdb, only in-frame clones are kept and a portion is missing. The sample carries around 2.3 million clones, more than 90% recorded once. The sample taken for sequencing was naive CD4+ T cells sorted from blood. Subset denoted: CD45RA+ positively selected. These TCRs come from a man between 18 and 35 years old in good health.

The chain carries TRBV27 and TRBJ2-3; TRBD2 matches at 10 bases. Germline CDR1 is MNHEY and CDR2 is SMNVEV (reference sequence). J was trimmed by 5 bases and V by 4 bases; bases with no gene match: 6. The CDR3 has 15 residues. In nucleotides, the CDR3 is TGTGCCAGCAGTTGGTCCGGGACTAGCGTAGATACGCAGTATTTT. Translating it yields CASSWSGTSVDTQYF.

Turning to this clone: Other DNA sequences in the sample encode the same CDR3. CDR3 DNA: TGTGCCAGCAGCTTGGGAGGGATCCAAGAGACCCAGTACTTC. Amino acids: CASSLGGIQETQYF. The genes are TRBV5-4 and TRBJ2-5, with D possibly TRBD2 on 5 matching bases. Germline values: CDR1 SGHNT, CDR2 YYREEE (reference sequence). The CDR3 runs 14 residues. V lost 0 bases to trimming and J lost 1 base, with 7 bases between them.

The chain uses TRBV5-1 and TRBJ2-6; 10 bases fit TRBD1. The germline gives CDR1 SGHRS, CDR2 YFSETQ. The CDR3 extends over 17 amino acids. The J segment lost 0 bases and the V segment lost 7 bases, leaving 7 bases of the junction unmatched. The CDR3 nucleotides are TGCGCCAGCGGACAGGGGGTGTCGAACTCTGGGGCCAACGTCCTGACTTTC. Amino acids: CASGQGVSNSGANVLTF.

The chain recombines TRBV7-3 with TRBJ2-3, with TRBD2 identical over 8 bases. The CDR3 contains 15 residues. After removal of 5 bases from V and 1 base from J, the junction contained 5 bases not matched to a gene. Germline V gene data show CDR1 as SGHTA and CDR2 as FQGTGA. CDR3 nucleotide sequence: TGTGCCAGCAGCACATTTAGCGGGGGCACAGATACGCAGTATTTT. Its protein is CASSTFSGGTDTQYF.

V is TRBV19 and J is TRBJ1-2, with D possibly being TRBD1 (6 bases). The ends were cut back, 2 bases at V and 7 bases at J, with 11 bases in the middle. The CDR3 is made up of 13 amino acids. Looked up from germline, CDR1 is LNHDA and CDR2 is SQIVND (reference sequence). The CDR3 bases are TGTGCCAGTAGTATATGGGGGGCCGGTGGCTACACCTTC. It translates to CASSIWGAGGYTF.

The CDR3 nucleotides read TGTGCCAGCAGTTACTCCTGGACAGGGGGCGGAAATGAGCAGTTCTTC. Translation: CASSYSWTGGGNEQFF. The chain recombines TRBV6-5 with TRBJ2-1, with 11 bases that match TRBD1. The ends lost 0 bases at V and 7 bases at J; junction bases unmatched: 5. The CDR3 consists of 16 residues. Per the germline V gene, CDR1 is MNHEY and CDR2 is SVGAGI.

The chain couples TRBV6-1 to TRBJ2-1, with 9 bases lining up with TRBD2. Germline values: CDR1 MNHNS, CDR2 SASEGT. The CDR3 sequence is 15 residues long. V shed 6 bases, J shed 4 bases, and the junction held 7 bases outside the gene matches. The CDR3 nucleotides are TGTGCCAGCAGCCCGATGACTAGCGGATACAATGAGCAGTTCTTC. Translation: CASSPMTSGYNEQFF.

This clone was recorded a few times. Germline is not matched at one junction end, which may reflect a read error. The V gene is TRBV29-1, the J gene TRBJ1-1, with D uncertain. This CDR3 comprises 8 residues. CDR1 is SQVTM, CDR2 ANQGSEA, per germline. This CDR3 is CSVSEWAW. DNA of the CDR3: TGCAGCGTTTCCGAGTGGGCTTGG.

This rearrangement joins TRBV6-6 to TRBJ2-1, with D possibly matching TRBD2 (5 bases). Germline V gene lookup returns CDR1 MNHNY and CDR2 SVGAGI (reference sequence). Trimming removed 6 bases at V and 0 bases at J, with 15 bases between. This CDR3 contains 16 residues. For the CDR3, the DNA is TGTGCCAGCAGCTCTGAGGGCTTATACTCCTACAATGAGCAGTTCTTC. The encoded protein is CASSSEGLYSYNEQFF.

The rearrangement links TRBV6-5 to TRBJ2-5, with 8 nucleotides matching TRBD1. V was clipped by 5 bases and J by 5 bases; unmatched bases: 10. The CDR3 totals 15 residues. Germline lookup yields CDR1 MNHEY and CDR2 SVGAGI. CDR3 bases: TGTGCCAGCAGTGCGACAGGGGCCAGGGGGGAGACCCAGTACTTC. This translates into CASSATGARGETQYF.

This clone was detected once. The genes are TRBV10-3 and TRBJ2-3; D gene unclear. Per the germline V gene, CDR1 is ENHRY and CDR2 is SYGVKD. The CDR3 spans 13 residues. With 2 bases removed from V and 4 bases from J, the gap between germline ends came to 7 bases. CDR3 sequence: CAISERPPDTQYF. The CDR3 DNA is TGTGCCATCAGTGAGAGGCCTCCAGATACGCAGTATTTT.

This CDR3 reads CASSLDWGAARAGYTF. Here the CDR3 DNA reads TGTGCCAGCAGCTTGGATTGGGGGGCGGCCCGGGCTGGCTACACCTTC. This sequence joins TRBV5-6 and TRBJ1-2, with TRBD1 as a possible D gene (6 bases). The CDR3 covers 16 residues. Germline V CDR1 and CDR2: SGHDT, YYEEEE. Between the trimmed V and J ends, which lost 0 bases and 7 bases, there was a span of 19 bases.

As for this clone: Other DNA sequences from this sample encode an identical CDR3 as well. This sequence joins TRBV18 and TRBJ2-7; no clear D gene. V was pared by 2 bases and J by 0 bases, with 8 bases between. The V gene's germline CDR1 is KGHSH and CDR2 LQKENI. The CDR3 totals 14 residues. The CDR3 protein is CASSPGRSSYEQYF. CDR3 sequence (DNA): TGTGCCAGCTCACCAGGGCGCTCCTCCTACGAGCAGTACTTC.